This entry describes one TCR beta chain. The antigen is unknown. The sample belongs to a study of OX40 agonist ivuxolimab in advanced cancers. On the study more broadly: Across the patients, intravenous ivuxolimab was delivered every 2 weeks at 0.01 to 10 mg/kg. A mean age of around 63 years, range about 20 to 85, was recorded, and approximately 85% were male.

Trimming cost V 0 bases and J 8 bases, with 16 bases left between them. The CDR3 is 16 amino acids. The germline gives CDR1 SGHDN, CDR2 FVKESK. Libraries were prepared by immunoSEQ multiplex PCR; TCRdb keeps only in-frame clonotypes and omits some of them. The sample consists of about 80,000 clones, more than 70% of them appearing once. Study-wide points: Undetermined was the antigen specificity of the expanded peripheral T cells.

Sequenced here: CD4+ or CD8+ T cells sorted from blood, sampled in a trial of the OX40 agonist ivuxolimab. The genes are TRBV14 and TRBJ1-4; weak D call: TRBD1 (5 bases). This clonotype originated in an adult with an advanced solid tumor such as melanoma, head and neck, liver or kidney cancer. Here the CDR3 reads CASSQDRLGLGEKLFF. The CDR3 DNA reads TGTGCCAGCAGCCAAGATCGTCTGGGGCTGGGCGAAAAACTGTTTTTT.